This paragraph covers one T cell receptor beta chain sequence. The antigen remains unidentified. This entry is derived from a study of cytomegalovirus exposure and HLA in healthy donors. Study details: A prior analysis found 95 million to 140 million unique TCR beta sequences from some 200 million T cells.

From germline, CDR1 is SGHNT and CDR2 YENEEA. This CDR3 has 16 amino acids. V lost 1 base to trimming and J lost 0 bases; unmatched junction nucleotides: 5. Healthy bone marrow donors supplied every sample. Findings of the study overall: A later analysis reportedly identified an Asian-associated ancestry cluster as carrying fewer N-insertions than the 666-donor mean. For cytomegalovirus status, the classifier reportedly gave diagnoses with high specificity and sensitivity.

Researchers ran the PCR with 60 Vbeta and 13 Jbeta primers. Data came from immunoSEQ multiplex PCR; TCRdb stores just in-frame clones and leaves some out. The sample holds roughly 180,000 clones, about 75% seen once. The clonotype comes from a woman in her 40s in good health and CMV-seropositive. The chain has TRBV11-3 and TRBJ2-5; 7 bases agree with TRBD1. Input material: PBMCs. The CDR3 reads CASSLGQGQYQETQYF. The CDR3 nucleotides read TGTGCCAGCAGCTTAGGCCAGGGACAGTACCAAGAGACCCAGTACTTC.